Sequencing of this T cell receptor beta chain was carried out in a study of blood T cell repertoires in COVID-19. About the study: Acute-phase and convalescent COVID-19 samples originated in the United States, Italy and Spain. PBMCs, B-cell-depleted T cells, or T cells were the source of the cDNA or gDNA that made up the material.

As originally analysed: Researchers report that nucleated cell counts were estimated from reference gene primer amplification. Clones were sequenced by immunoSEQ multiplex PCR, and TCRdb holds only the in-frame ones, with some missing. V and J calls and clone size are copied from that table; D and trimming were computed from the DNA. In the table there are approximately 96,000 clones, 70% to 90% of which are singletons. Germline V gene lookup returns CDR1 MNHEY and CDR2 SVGAGI. This CDR3 contains 16 residues. V lost 4 bases to trimming and J lost 6 bases, with 21 bases between them. While infection was still active, Seattle patients were enrolled and then followed longitudinally.

The chain joins TRBV6-5 to TRBJ1-2; D unresolved. The sample comprised peripheral blood. This TCR was sampled from a human donor with COVID-19, enrolled during active disease. The donor label of this sample is uncertain. CDR3 protein: CASSSRSLTLWNGYTF. The CDR3 DNA reads as TGTGCCAGCAGTTCCCGTTCCCTGACTCTCTGGAATGGCTACACCTTC.